These T cell receptor beta chains were read from a single sample in a study of T-cell reconstitution after alpha-beta-depleted transplantation in children. TCRdb itself ran the PCR reads through MiXCR, one entry per CDR3 protein. The sample has a few hundred thousand distinct CDR3 sequences, roughly 23% seen once; the top ten hold approximately 2.5%. The sequencing here drew on PBMCs, taken before TCRalphabeta/CD19-depleted stem cell transplant. Receptor source: a girl aged 2 to 9 with Fanconi anemia, due to receive a stem cell transplant. Both conserved end residues are part of each CDR3. The order of the fields is clone size, J gene, V gene, D gene, CDR3 protein, CDR3 DNA. The D gene is left open where the match is weak. Size is stated for part of the rows, as once, few or many counts, or as a class when the clone is expanded.

many	TRBJ2-1	TRBV29-1	TRBD2	CSVELAGYNEQFF	TGCAGCGTTGAATTAGCGGGCTACAATGAGCAGTTCTTC
NA	TRBJ1-3	TRBV5-5	NA	CASSLFASSSGNTIYF	TGTGCCAGCAGCTTGTTCGCCAGTAGCTCTGGAAACACCATATATTTT
many	TRBJ2-7	TRBV20-1	NA	CSARLYEQYF	TGCAGTGCTAGGCTCTACGAGCAGTACTTC
NA	TRBJ2-3	TRBV20-1	NA	CSARVEGDHTDTQYF	TGCAGTGCTAGAGTAGAGGGGGATCACACAGATACGCAGTATTTT
few	TRBJ2-2	TRBV14	NA	CASSQDSSILTGELFF	TGTGCCAGCAGCCAAGATTCATCTATCCTCACCGGGGAGCTGTTTTTT
NA	TRBJ2-1	TRBV20-1	TRBD2	CSARSSTSGMGNEQFF	TGCAGTGCTAGGTCTTCGACTAGCGGGATGGGGAATGAGCAGTTCTTC
NA	TRBJ1-2	TRBV6-5	NA	CASSYRGWGPANGYTF	TGTGCCAGCAGTTACAGGGGTTGGGGGCCTGCTAATGGCTACACCTTC
NA	TRBJ2-5	TRBV20-1	TRBD2	CCASSLRGGQETQYF	TGCTGTGCTAGCAGTCTACGCGGGGGCCAAGAGACCCAGTACTTC
few	TRBJ2-7	TRBV5-1	NA	CASSLGVREQYF	TGCGCCAGCAGCTTAGGGGTCCGCGAGCAGTACTTC
many	TRBJ2-2	TRBV19	TRBD1	CASSIGTANTGELFF	TGTGCCAGTAGTATCGGGACAGCGAACACCGGGGAGCTGTTTTTT
NA	TRBJ2-5	TRBV2	NA	CASSAVSGEETQYF	TGTGCCAGCAGTGCCGTTTCGGGAGAAGAGACCCAGTACTTC
NA	TRBJ1-1	TRBV28	TRBD1	CASRQGGTMNTEAFF	TGTGCCAGCAGGCAGGGGGGCACCATGAACACTGAAGCTTTCTTT
many	TRBJ1-4	TRBV18	NA	CASSPGADEKLFF	TGTGCCAGCTCACCAGGGGCGGATGAAAAACTGTTTTTT
NA	TRBJ2-4	TRBV12-3/TRBV12-4	NA	CASSEDPNIQYF	TGTGCCAGCAGTGAGGACCCAAACATTCAGTACTTC
many	TRBJ2-7	TRBV29-1	NA	CSVGSMSYEQYF	TGCAGCGTTGGATCTATGTCCTACGAGCAGTACTTC
NA	TRBJ2-2	TRBV7-3	NA	CASSLSGFTGELFF	TGTGCCAGCAGCTTAAGTGGGTTCACCGGGGAGCTGTTTTTT
NA	TRBJ2-1	TRBV5-1	TRBD1	CASSLSLDRGYNEQFF	TGCGCCAGCAGCTTGAGTCTGGACAGGGGGTACAATGAGCAGTTCTTC
once	TRBJ2-3	TRBV5-1	NA	CATSATTWRGDTQYF	TGCGCCACCTCGGCTACTACCTGGAGGGGGGATACGCAGTATTTT
NA	TRBJ2-7	TRBV6-2/TRBV6-3	NA	CASSYSRDPIYEQYF	TGTGCCAGCAGTTACTCTCGCGATCCCATCTACGAGCAGTACTTC
NA	TRBJ2-7	TRBV20-1	NA	CSARDLDAPSYEQYF	TGCAGTGCTAGAGATCTAGACGCGCCGTCCTACGAGCAGTACTTC
many	TRBJ2-7	TRBV28	TRBD1	CASSLIGGQRYF	TGTGCCAGCAGTTTAATAGGGGGACAGCGCTACTTC
NA	TRBJ1-1	TRBV29-1	TRBD1	CSVVDQGGNTEAFF	TGCAGCGTTGTAGATCAGGGGGGGAACACTGAAGCTTTCTTT